The present TCR beta chain was sequenced within a study of identical twins. Using its own MiXCR run on the 5' RACE reads, TCRdb lists one record per CDR3 protein. The sample carries 1,800,000 or so distinct CDR3 sequences, less than 40% recorded once. This clonotype showed up just a few times. The CDR3 is 12 amino acids. V lost 3 bases to trimming and J lost 4 bases, with 9 bases between them. CDR1 and CDR2 (germline): DFQATT, SNEGSKA (reference sequence). This chain joins TRBV20-1 and TRBJ2-5; D may be TRBD2 (6 bases). The receptor was isolated from a newborn girl in good health. The sequenced sample was cord blood. The CDR3 DNA sequence: TGCAGTGCTAGGCACGGGAGAGAGACCCAGTACTTC. Protein sequence: CSARHGRETQYF.